This TCR beta chain appears in the sequencing data of a study of blood T cells in healthy people across ages. Turning to this clonotype: Antigen: not known.

This CDR3 has 13 residues. Germline-derived CDR1 and CDR2 are KGHSH and LQKENI. With V trimmed by 5 bases and J by 5 bases, 3 bases remained unmatched. Using a J-beta primer mix together with a sample-barcoded 5' primer, a second PCR was run for roughly 7 to 12 cycles. No fewer than 3 million CDR3-containing paired-end reads came from each sample. TCRdb re-analysed the 5' RACE reads in MiXCR, keeping a single row per CDR3 protein. The sample records about 1,000,000 distinct CDR3 sequences, under 55% being singletons. Findings and caveats of the study: A strong correlation was found between TCR beta diversity and the percentage of naive T cells. There were more naive CD4+ cells and higher diversity in long-lived donors than in aged donors.

The source material was blood. This receptor was obtained from a woman in her sixties in good health. The chain couples TRBV18 to TRBJ2-1, with 7 positions matching TRBD1. The CDR3 DNA reads as TGTGCCAGCTCAGGGGACAGTAACAATGAGCAGTTCTTC. Its protein product is CASSGDSNNEQFF.